Listed below are T cell receptor beta chains from one sample, sequenced in a study of graft-versus-host responses after intestinal transplantation. Method: immunoSEQ multiplex PCR; TCRdb's copy keeps in-frame clones and lacks some. This sample has some 96,000 clones; approximately 92% occur once, and the top ten carry approximately 16%. This material consisted of PBMCs, taken 450 to 460 days after intestinal transplant. The receptors were sampled from a human patient who received an intestinal transplant, so some T cells may come from the graft donor. Each CDR3 is given with its conserved first and last residue. Each record gives: J gene, V gene, CDR3 protein.

TRBJ1-1	TRBV2	CASSESFEAFF
TRBJ1-1	TRBV6-1	CASRRGSDTEAFF
TRBJ1-1	TRBV6-1	CASSEWLFVAFF
TRBJ1-1	TRBV7-3	CASSPTTGSNTEAFF
TRBJ1-5	TRBV10-3	CAISESRGGNQPQHF
TRBJ2-7	TRBV5-1	CASSLAPGQAYEQYF
TRBJ2-1	TRBV6-4	CASSDSAGGYNEQFF
TRBJ2-7	TRBV2	CASGAGYYEQYF
TRBJ2-2	TRBV11-2	CASSRPPGRRTTGELFF
TRBJ1-3	TRBV19	CASTPWQGSGNTIYF
TRBJ2-3	TRBV7-9	CASSLVSGGTDTQYF
TRBJ1-2	TRBV5-1	CASSANDGLDFYGYTF
TRBJ2-5	TRBV2	CASSEDYSQETQYF
TRBJ1-2	TRBV9	CASSPPLTGNYGYTF
TRBJ2-1	TRBV9	CASSPEPYPAVAEQFF
TRBJ2-2	TRBV5-1	CASSLVVGAGELFF
TRBJ1-2	TRBV6-1	CASSAGTLYGYTF
TRBJ2-3	TRBV9	CASRSKAGVTDTQYF
TRBJ1-2	TRBV6-4	CASSDSGARGYTF
TRBJ2-1	TRBV7-7	CASSLGLADYNEQFF
TRBJ1-2	TRBV10-3	CAISEIGDGGYTF
TRBJ1-1	TRBV7-8	CASSLFPPGLNTEAFF
TRBJ2-3	TRBV7-3	CASSRGATDTQYF
TRBJ1-1	TRBV6-5	CASSYRGANTEAFF
TRBJ1-3	TRBV6-6	CASSRGLVGNTIYF
TRBJ1-6	TRBV19	CASSMGPGSPLHF
TRBJ2-7	TRBV12-5	CASGLAPRASGVEQYF
TRBJ1-1	TRBV18	CASSPFENTEAFF
TRBJ2-7	TRBV12-5	CASGLLTYEQYF
TRBJ2-5	TRBV27	CASSRTMVGETQYF
TRBJ1-1	TRBV27	CASSLQNTEAFF
TRBJ2-1	TRBV2	CASSRTGGEYNEQFF
TRBJ1-2	TRBV5-1	CASSLDQLNYGYTF
TRBJ2-7	TRBV5-6	CASSLVVAGVFTYEQYF
TRBJ2-7	TRBV6-1	CASTKGGNYEQYF
TRBJ1-1	TRBV12-5	CASGDTGMNTEAFF
TRBJ2-3	TRBV6-6	CASSPTWGDTQYF
TRBJ1-3	TRBV7-3	CASSPRGGPSGNTIYF
TRBJ2-5	TRBV7-2	CASSPLTNPQETQYF
TRBJ2-1	TRBV6-5	CASRGGGGSYNEQFF
TRBJ2-5	TRBV7-3	CASSLIGGTQETQYF
TRBJ1-1	TRBV19	CATYEQGRTEAFF
TRBJ2-1	TRBV7-9	CASSPYRGGASYNEQFF
TRBJ2-7	TRBV28	CASSLAGAPLPYEQYF
TRBJ2-3	TRBV5-1	CASSPSSGGPVGTDTQYF